Listed below are T cell receptor beta chains from one sample, sequenced in a study of cytomegalovirus exposure and HLA in healthy donors. The assay was immunoSEQ multiplex PCR, and TCRdb's table has in-frame clones only and misses some. The sample shows approximately 180,000 clones, roughly 84% of them seen only once. Sequencing was carried out using PBMCs. The source of these receptors is a girl less than two years old in good health and CMV-seronegative. CDR3s include the opening cysteine and the closing phenylalanine or tryptophan. D genes are given only for firm matches. Rows give clone size only sometimes, using once, few, many, or a class for an expanded clone.

-	-	TRBV9	TRBJ2-2	CASSVALYRTGELFF	TGTGCCAGCAGCGTAGCTCTTTACAGGACCGGGGAGCTGTTTTTT
-	-	TRBV7-9	TRBJ2-3	CASSSGGTDTQYF	TGTGCCAGCAGCTCCGGGGGAACAGATACGCAGTATTTT
-	-	TRBV5-6	TRBJ2-1	CASSSSPEQFF	TGTGCCAGCAGCTCCTCCCCCGAGCAGTTCTTC
-	TRBD1	TRBV29-1	TRBJ2-1	CSVDRLYNEQFF	TGCAGCGTGGACAGGCTCTACAATGAGCAGTTCTTC
once	TRBD1	TRBV18	TRBJ2-5	CASSPFDPRTGGQETQYF	TGTGCCAGCTCACCATTCGACCCCAGGACAGGGGGCCAAGAGACCCAGTACTTC
-	TRBD1	TRBV5-1	TRBJ2-7	CASSPRGQSYEQYF	TGCGCCAGCAGCCCAAGGGGACAGTCCTACGAGCAGTACTTC
-	TRBD1	TRBV12-5	TRBJ2-7	CASGLLGQGYSEQYF	TGTGCTAGTGGTTTGCTGGGACAGGGCTACAGCGAGCAGTACTTC
-	-	TRBV4-3	TRBJ2-2	CASSQHRGRTGELFF	TGCGCCAGCAGCCAACACCGAGGGCGCACCGGGGAGCTGTTTTTT
-	-	TRBV2	TRBJ2-2	CASTKGQVNTGELFF	TGTGCCAGCACCAAGGGGCAGGTTAACACCGGGGAGCTGTTTTTT
few	-	TRBV5-1	TRBJ2-5	CASSQQVGGETQYF	TGCGCCAGCAGTCAACAGGTCGGGGGAGAGACCCAGTACTTC
-	-	TRBV19	TRBJ1-4	CASSTSATNEKLFF	TGTGCCAGTAGTACTTCGGCAACTAATGAAAAACTGTTTTTT
-	-	TRBV7-9	TRBJ2-7	CASSLGIAYEQYF	TGTGCCAGCAGCTTAGGCATAGCCTACGAGCAGTACTTC
-	TRBD2	TRBV4-1	TRBJ2-1	CASSQGNVGLAGVIYNEQFF	TGCGCCAGCAGCCAAGGAAACGTGGGACTAGCGGGAGTAATTTACAATGAGCAGTTCTTC
-	-	TRBV6-6	TRBJ1-4	CASSYPDSQGEKLFF	TGTGCCAGCAGTTACCCCGACAGCCAGGGTGAAAAACTGTTTTTT
-	TRBD2	TRBV19	TRBJ2-3	CASSPASGVDTQYF	TGTGCCAGTAGTCCGGCTAGCGGGGTTGATACGCAGTATTTT
-	TRBD2	TRBV5-1	TRBJ2-5	CASSLFLEGGETQYF	TGCGCCAGCAGCTTGTTTCTTGAGGGAGGGGAGACCCAGTACTTC
-	TRBD1	TRBV19	TRBJ2-7	CASSRGQTYEQYF	TGTGCCAGTAGTAGGGGACAGACCTACGAGCAGTACTTC
-	-	TRBV6-5	TRBJ1-1	CASSYQGGNTEAFF	TGTGCCAGCAGTTACCAGGGAGGGAACACTGAAGCTTTCTTT
-	TRBD1	TRBV4-1	TRBJ2-1	CASSQEGGTGAYNEQFF	TGCGCCAGCAGCCAAGAGGGGGGGACAGGGGCCTACAATGAGCAGTTCTTC
-	TRBD1	TRBV6-1	TRBJ1-6	CASSQTGTAYSPLHF	TGTGCCAGCAGTCAGACCGGGACAGCTTATTCACCCCTCCACTTT
-	-	TRBV6-5	TRBJ2-5	CASSYLGTPQETQYF	TGTGCCAGCAGTTACCTTGGGACACCTCAAGAGACCCAGTACTTC
-	-	TRBV5-5	TRBJ1-2	CASSLQGIYGYTF	TGTGCCAGCAGCTTACAGGGAATCTATGGCTACACCTTC
-	-	TRBV6-1	TRBJ1-4	CASFLTGLGEKLFF	TGTGCCAGCTTTTTAACAGGGTTGGGGGAAAAACTGTTTTTT
-	TRBD1	TRBV5-1	TRBJ2-2	CASSLIGTGDGGGAGELFF	TGCGCCAGCAGCTTGATTGGGACAGGGGACGGAGGGGGCGCCGGGGAGCTGTTTTTT
once	-	TRBV15	TRBJ1-5	CATSRTPGDARQPQHF	TGTGCCACCAGCAGAACCCCGGGGGACGCCCGTCAGCCCCAGCATTTT
-	TRBD2	TRBV4-2	TRBJ2-7	CASSHAGLAGPYEQYF	TGTGCCAGCAGCCACGCTGGTCTAGCGGGCCCCTACGAGCAGTACTTC
-	-	TRBV7-9	TRBJ2-1	CASSPRDNEQFF	TGTGCCAGCAGCCCGAGAGACAATGAGCAGTTCTTC
-	TRBD1	TRBV10-3	TRBJ1-2	CAISDLNRDRGREGYTF	TGTGCCATCAGTGACTTAAACCGGGACAGGGGGCGCGAGGGCTACACCTTC
-	TRBD1	TRBV5-1	TRBJ2-5	CASTETGGIQETQYF	TGCGCCAGCACCGAGACAGGGGGTATTCAAGAGACCCAGTACTTC